The 14 T cell receptor beta chains below all came from one sample that was sequenced in a study of blood T cells in healthy people across ages. Then a second PCR, running roughly 7 to 11 cycles, was carried out with a sample-barcoded 5' primer and a J-beta primer mix. One entry per CDR3 protein, called by TCRdb with MiXCR from the 5' RACE reads. The sample includes over a million distinct CDR3 sequences, roughly 43% seen only once; the top ten take approximately 4.1%. Sequenced material: blood. All receptors come from a woman younger than 35 in good health.

This clonotype came up many times. CDR3 residues: CASSYGNTIYF. In DNA form, the CDR3 reads TGTGCCAGCAGTTATGGAAACACCATATATTTT. This chain connects TRBV7-8 to TRBJ1-3; no clear D. V was trimmed by 6 bases and J by 3 bases, leaving 3 bases between them. The CDR3 contains 11 residues. Germline lookup yields CDR1 SGHVS and CDR2 FQNEAQ.

The V call is TRBV7-9, the J call TRBJ2-3; TRBD1 matches at 7 bases. V shed 3 bases, J shed 2 bases, and the junction held 5 bases outside the gene matches. Germline values: CDR1 SEHNR, CDR2 FQNEAQ (reference sequence). The CDR3 extends over 15 amino acids. The chain's CDR3 is CASSFQGVFTDTQYF. The DNA for the CDR3 is TGTGCCAGCAGCTTCCAGGGGGTGTTCACAGATACGCAGTATTTT.

This clonotype came up a few times. The gene calls are TRBV20-1 and TRBJ1-1; 10 nucleotides line up with TRBD1. Germline V lookup: CDR1 DFQATT, CDR2 SNEGSKA (reference sequence). The CDR3 length is 14 residues. Germline trimming cut 5 bases from V and 1 base from J; bases unmatched to any gene: 4. CDR3 coding DNA: TGCAGTGCTGGGGGACAGGGGAGGAACACTGAAGCTTTCTTT. Protein product: CSAGGQGRNTEAFF.

V is TRBV3-1 and J is TRBJ2-7, with TRBD2 matching 11 bases. The trim removed 5 bases at V and 7 bases at J, leaving 13 bases unmatched. The CDR3 has 16 residues. The germline V gene encodes CDR1 LGHDT and CDR2 YNNKEL (reference sequence). CDR3 sequence: CASSYTLLAGVSEQYF. CDR3 bases: TGTGCCAGCAGCTATACCCTACTAGCGGGAGTCTCTGAGCAGTACTTC.

This clonotype was observed many times. This chain uses TRBV5-1 with TRBJ1-2, with 7 bases fitting TRBD1. Germline values: CDR1 SGHRS, CDR2 YFSETQ. V was pared by 2 bases and J by 6 bases, with 10 bases of the junction left unmatched. There are 15 residues in the CDR3. The CDR3 region has the DNA TGCGCCAGCAGCTTTCGGCCCGGGACAGAAAATGGCTACACCTTC. Amino acid sequence: CASSFRPGTENGYTF.

In nucleotides, the CDR3 is TGTGCCACTCGGGGAGGGGGCAGCCAGAACACTGAAGCTTTCTTT. Its protein is CATRGGGSQNTEAFF. This chain joins TRBV24-1 and TRBJ1-1; TRBD1 agrees at 7 bases. The CDR3 is made up of 15 amino acids. Germline V gene sequence: CDR1 KGHDR, CDR2 SFDVKD. V was pared by 10 bases and J by 1 base, with 11 bases of the junction left unmatched.

This clonotype has more than one count but fewer than ten. The chain recombines TRBV20-1 with TRBJ1-1, with D possibly being TRBD1 (6 bases). This CDR3 is built from 14 residues. Germline V CDR1 and CDR2: DFQATT, SNEGSKA (reference sequence). The germline V and J ends were trimmed by 1 base and 3 bases, with 12 bases remaining between them. CDR3 DNA sequence: TGCAGTGCTAGAGGGGGGGCTTGGGACACTGAAGCTTTCTTT. It codes for CSARGGAWDTEAFF.

V usage is TRBV11-1 and J usage is TRBJ2-1; 11 bases match TRBD2. J gave up 4 bases and V 1 base, and 3 bases lay outside the gene matches. Per germline, CDR1 SGHAT and CDR2 FQDESV (reference sequence). The CDR3 consists of 16 residues. The CDR3 sequence is CASSLGLAGPYNEQFF. The CDR3 DNA reads TGTGCCAGCAGCTTAGGACTAGCGGGACCGTACAATGAGCAGTTCTTC. The whole variable domain, remainder taken from reference TRBV11-1 and TRBJ2-1, is EAEVAQSPRYKITEKSQAVAFWCDPISGHATLYWYRQILGQGPELLVQFQDESVVDDSQLPKDRFSAERLKGVDSTLKIQPAELGDSAMYLCASSLGLAGPYNEQFFGPGTRLTVL.

This clonotype was recorded only once. The chain is built from TRBV20-1 and TRBJ1-5; the match to TRBD1 covers 9 bases. CDR3 length: 14 residues. V lost 6 bases and J lost 7; bases outside the gene matches: 10. The V gene's germline CDR1 is DFQATT and CDR2 SNEGSKA (reference sequence). CDR3 sequence: CSALQGAKGQPQHF. The CDR3 coding sequence is TGCAGTGCGCTACAGGGGGCGAAAGGGCAGCCCCAGCATTTT.

The rearrangement uses TRBV6-6 and TRBJ1-2; 7 bases fit TRBD1. Germline V lookup: CDR1 MNHNY, CDR2 SVGAGI (reference sequence). J was trimmed by 4 bases and V by 7 bases; bases with no gene match: 12. The CDR3 spans 15 residues. The CDR3 here is CASNLGLGGVYGYTF. DNA of the CDR3: TGTGCCAGCAACCTAGGTTTAGGGGGCGTCTATGGCTACACCTTC.

The table lists this clonotype with a count of one. V and J are TRBV4-3 and TRBJ2-7; D gene ambiguous. The germline gives CDR1 LGHNA, CDR2 YSLEER. The CDR3 runs 14 residues. V gave up 3 bases and J gave up 0 bases, with 9 bases separating them. As DNA, the CDR3 is TGCGCCAGCAGCCACGACCCAAGCTCCTACGAGCAGTACTTC. Encoded protein: CASSHDPSSYEQYF.

This clonotype was detected only a few times. The chain combines TRBV28 with TRBJ1-2; 7 nucleotides align to TRBD1. In germline, CDR1 is MDHEN, CDR2 SYDVKM. There are 15 residues in the CDR3. V trimming: 1 base; J trimming: 7 bases; junction bases outside the gene matches: 9. CDR3: CASSLFSFSGGGYTF. The DNA for the CDR3 is TGTGCCAGCAGTTTATTCTCCTTTTCAGGGGGTGGCTACACCTTC.

In its sample, this clonotype was seen a few times. The chain carries TRBV3-1 and TRBJ2-7, with 10 bases aligning to TRBD1. V dropped 3 bases and J dropped 4; count of bases not matched to a gene: 6. This CDR3 contains 15 residues. Germline CDR1 reads LGHDT; CDR2 reads YNNKEL (reference sequence). CDR3 DNA sequence: TGTGCCAGCAGCCACCCGGGACAGGGGTTTTACGAGCAGTACTTC. Protein sequence: CASSHPGQGFYEQYF.

This chain links TRBV20-1 with TRBJ2-5; no firm D call. Per germline, CDR1 DFQATT and CDR2 SNEGSKA (reference sequence). This CDR3 region has 11 residues. Trimming took 3 bases from V and 11 from J, leaving 13 bases between them. CDR3 residues: CSASLSNEQYF. Here the CDR3 DNA reads TGCAGTGCTAGTCTCAGTAATGAGCAGTACTTC.